The present TCR beta chain was sequenced within a study of cytomegalovirus exposure and HLA in healthy donors. A multiplex PCR was run with 60 Vbeta primers and 13 Jbeta primers. The repertoire was sequenced with immunoSEQ multiplex PCR; TCRdb's copy has only in-frame clones and lacks some. The table records over 130,000 clones, about 75% of them present only once. Study-level findings and limits: Most CMV-associated TCR beta chains appeared HLA-restricted in a later analysis. For presence/absence analyses, sequencing depth was assumed to be roughly uniform across donors.

This clone showed up just a few times. Its antigen remains unidentified. The sample taken for sequencing was PBMCs. The sequence derives from a woman in her twenties or thirties in good health and CMV-seronegative.

Written as DNA, the CDR3 is TGTGCCAGTAGTAGCCGCGAAGGGAGGGAGACCCAGTACTTC. Protein sequence: CASSSREGRETQYF. This sequence joins TRBV19 and TRBJ2-5, with TRBD2 as a possible D gene (6 bases). Per the germline V gene, CDR1 is LNHDA and CDR2 is SQIVND (reference sequence). The length of the CDR3 is 14 residues. V lost 4 bases and J 5 bases, leaving 14 bases between the germline ends.